Detailed here is one T cell receptor beta chain. This clonotype was seen more than once but under ten times. This clone's antigen is unknown. The input lacks base qualities; no much larger clone sits a single base away. The data stem from a study of CD8 T cells in ankylosing spondylitis (dated by TCRdb to between 2016 and 2019). Study-level background: The study set out to find disease-linked TCR variants by profiling T cell receptor beta repertoires in ankylosing spondylitis patients and healthy donors. The full study cohort was made up of about 25 ankylosing spondylitis patients and more than 90 healthy donors. Peripheral blood was sampled, and synovial fluid was also collected from ankylosing spondylitis patients.

The run used an Illumina HiSeq 2500. Quantitative 5'-RACE with molecular barcodes was the method used to prepare the TCR beta libraries. In the authors' own workflow: To identify disease-linked TCR variants, a new computational method was used, one built on a probabilistic model of VDJ rearrangement. TCRdb itself trimmed the public reads at Q25 with fastp, ran MiXCR and retained productive beta chains. Each CDR3 protein appears once, grouped with its most common genes and DNA. These V and J calls derive from TCRdb rather than the authors' analysis. For this sample the table gives 750,000 to 850,000 distinct CDR3 sequences, of which about an eighth were detected only once. Approximately 0.46% of the sample lies in the top ten. Spanning cysteine to phenylalanine, the CDR3 consists of 15 amino acids. CDR3 DNA is the only sequence kept; it has 45 bases, read in frame from the first base. Reading the germline V gene (reference sequence) gives CDR1 DFQATT and CDR2 SNEGSKA. The trim is 1 base for V and 5 bases for J, with a gap of 15 bases between the germline ends.

Findings and caveats that apply to the study as a whole: Some TCR beta motif variants had previously been reported in synovial fluid and blood of reactive arthritis patients, which suggested common disease-initiation mechanisms. The disease-linked clones showed a CD8+ phenotype and occurred at relatively low frequencies in peripheral blood. A TCR beta motif of roughly 8 highly homologous amino acid variants appeared characteristic of blood from ankylosing spondylitis patients. The disease-linked clones were reported to be significantly enriched in matched synovial fluid samples from ankylosing spondylitis patients.

Sequences were obtained from blood, either unsorted or a sorted T cell fraction (not recorded which). The receptor comes from a male donor with ankylosing spondylitis. In this chain, TRBV20-1 is recombined with TRBJ1-5; 5 matching bases give a weak D call of TRBD1. The DNA sequence follows: TGCAGTGCTAGAGTCTGGGCGAGGGGAGATCAGCCCCAGCATTTT. This sequence encodes CSARVWARGDQPQHF.